The sequence of this TCR beta chain was determined in a study of T cells in Graves' hyperthyroidism and ophthalmopathy. Amplification yielded TCR beta CDR3 regions, with RNA transcripts as the source. The HTBI primer set drove a first-round RT-PCR of the TCR CDR3. TCRdb re-called the multiplex PCR reads through MiXCR, storing one row per CDR3 protein. The sample has under 700,000 distinct CDR3 sequences; around 46% are singletons. Germline CDR1 is MRHNA and CDR2 is SNTAGT. The ends were cut back, 0 bases at V and 6 bases at J, with 8 bases in the middle. This CDR3 is built from 14 residues. The chain combines TRBV6-4 with TRBJ2-2; D uncertain. This receptor was taken from a woman aged 18-30 years with Graves' hyperthyroidism. The specimen sequenced was peripheral blood or thyroid tissue (not recorded which). CDR3 sequence (DNA): TGTGCCAGCAGTGACTCGATAGTGTCCGGGGAGCTGTTTTTT. It yields the protein CASSDSIVSGELFF.